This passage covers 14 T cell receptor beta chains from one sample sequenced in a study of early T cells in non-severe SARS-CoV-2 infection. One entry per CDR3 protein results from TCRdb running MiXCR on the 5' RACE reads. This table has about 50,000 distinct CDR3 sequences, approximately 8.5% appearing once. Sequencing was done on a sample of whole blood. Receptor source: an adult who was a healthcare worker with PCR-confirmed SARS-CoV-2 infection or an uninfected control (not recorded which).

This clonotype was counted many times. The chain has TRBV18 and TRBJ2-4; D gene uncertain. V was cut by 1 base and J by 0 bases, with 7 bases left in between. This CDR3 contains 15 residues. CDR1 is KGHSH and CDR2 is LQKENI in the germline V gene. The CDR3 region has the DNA TGTGCCAGCTCACCACAAGTTTCAGCCAAAAACATTCAGTACTTC. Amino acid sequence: CASSPQVSAKNIQYF.

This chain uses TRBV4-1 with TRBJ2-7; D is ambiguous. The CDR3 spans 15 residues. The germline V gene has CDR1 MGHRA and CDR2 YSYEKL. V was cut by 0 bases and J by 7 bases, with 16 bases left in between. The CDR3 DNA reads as TGCGCCAGCAGCCAAGAGGGTCTCCCCGGGCGTGAGCAGTACTTC. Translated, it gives CASSQEGLPGREQYF.

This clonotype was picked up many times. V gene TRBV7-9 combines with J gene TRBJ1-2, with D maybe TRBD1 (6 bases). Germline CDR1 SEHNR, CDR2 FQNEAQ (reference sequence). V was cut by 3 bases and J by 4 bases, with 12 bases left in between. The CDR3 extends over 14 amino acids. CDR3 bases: TGTGCCAGCAGCTTGGGGGCGCTCGGCTATGGCTACACCTTC. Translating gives CASSLGALGYGYTF.

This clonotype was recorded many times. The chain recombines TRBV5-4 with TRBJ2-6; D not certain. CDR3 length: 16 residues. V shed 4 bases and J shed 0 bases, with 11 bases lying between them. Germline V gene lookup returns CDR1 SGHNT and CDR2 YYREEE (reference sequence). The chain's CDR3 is CASSLQLPSGANVLTF. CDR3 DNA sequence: TGTGCCAGCAGCCTACAGCTACCCTCTGGGGCCAACGTCCTGACTTTC.

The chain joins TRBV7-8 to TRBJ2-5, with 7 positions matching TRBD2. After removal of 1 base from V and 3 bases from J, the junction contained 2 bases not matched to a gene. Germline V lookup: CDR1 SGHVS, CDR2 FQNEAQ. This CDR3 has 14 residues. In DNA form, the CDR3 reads TGTGCCAGCAGCTTAGGAGGGACTAAAGAGACCCAGTACTTC. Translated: CASSLGGTKETQYF.

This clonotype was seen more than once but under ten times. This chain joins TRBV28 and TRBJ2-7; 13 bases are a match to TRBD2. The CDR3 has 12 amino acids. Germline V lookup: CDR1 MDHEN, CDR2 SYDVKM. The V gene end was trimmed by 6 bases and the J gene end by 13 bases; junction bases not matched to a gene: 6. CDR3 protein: CASSSTSGRDYF. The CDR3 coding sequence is TGTGCCAGCAGCAGCACTAGCGGGAGGGATTACTTC.

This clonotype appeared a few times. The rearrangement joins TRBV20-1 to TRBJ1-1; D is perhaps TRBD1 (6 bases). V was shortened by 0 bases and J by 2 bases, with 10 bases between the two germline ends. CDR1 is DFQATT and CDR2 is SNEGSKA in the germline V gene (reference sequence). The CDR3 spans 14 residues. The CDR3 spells CSARDGQKNTEAFF. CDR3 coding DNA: TGCAGTGCTAGAGATGGACAGAAAAACACTGAAGCTTTCTTT.

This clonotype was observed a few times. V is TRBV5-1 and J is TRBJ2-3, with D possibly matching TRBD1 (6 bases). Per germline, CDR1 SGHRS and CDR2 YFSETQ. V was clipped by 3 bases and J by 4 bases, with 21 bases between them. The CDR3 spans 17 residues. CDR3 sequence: CASSSRINRVGADTQYF. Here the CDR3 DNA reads TGCGCCAGCAGCTCGAGAATAAACAGGGTGGGCGCAGATACGCAGTATTTT.

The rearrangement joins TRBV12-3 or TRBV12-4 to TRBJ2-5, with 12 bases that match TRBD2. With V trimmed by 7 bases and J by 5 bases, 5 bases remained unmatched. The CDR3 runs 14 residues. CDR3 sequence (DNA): TGTGCCAGCAAACTAGCGGGAGGTCGGGAGACCCAGTACTTC. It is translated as CASKLAGGRETQYF.

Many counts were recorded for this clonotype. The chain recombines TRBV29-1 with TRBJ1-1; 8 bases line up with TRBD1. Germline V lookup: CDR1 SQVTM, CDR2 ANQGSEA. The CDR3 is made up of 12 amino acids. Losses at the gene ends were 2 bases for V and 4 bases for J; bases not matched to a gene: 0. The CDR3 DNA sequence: TGCAGCGTTGAAACAGGGGGCACTGAAGCTTTCTTT. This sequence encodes CSVETGGTEAFF. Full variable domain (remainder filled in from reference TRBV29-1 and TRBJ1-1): SAVISQKPSRDICQRGTSLTIQCQVDSQVTMMFWYRQQPGQSLTLIATANQGSEATYESGFVIDKFPISRPNLTFSTLTVSNMSPEDSSIYLCSVETGGTEAFFGQGTRLTVV.

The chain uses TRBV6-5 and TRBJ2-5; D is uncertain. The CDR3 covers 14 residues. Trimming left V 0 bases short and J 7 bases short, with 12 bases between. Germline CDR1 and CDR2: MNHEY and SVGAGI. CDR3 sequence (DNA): TGTGCCAGCAGTTACTCCGGATCATTAGGGACCCAGTACTTC. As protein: CASSYSGSLGTQYF.

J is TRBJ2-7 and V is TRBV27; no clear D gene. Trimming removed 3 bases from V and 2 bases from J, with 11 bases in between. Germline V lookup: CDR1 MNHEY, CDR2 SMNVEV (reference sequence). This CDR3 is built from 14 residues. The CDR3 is CASSFTARPYEQYF. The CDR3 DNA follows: TGTGCCAGCAGTTTCACGGCTAGACCCTACGAGCAGTACTTC.

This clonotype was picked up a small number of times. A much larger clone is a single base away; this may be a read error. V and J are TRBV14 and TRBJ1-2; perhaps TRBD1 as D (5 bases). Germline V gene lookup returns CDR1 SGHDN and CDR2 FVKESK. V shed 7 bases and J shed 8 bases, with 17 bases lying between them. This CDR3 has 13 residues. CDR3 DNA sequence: TGTGCCAGCAACCCGGGGCCCACTTCAGGCTACACCTTC. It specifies CASNPGPTSGYTF.

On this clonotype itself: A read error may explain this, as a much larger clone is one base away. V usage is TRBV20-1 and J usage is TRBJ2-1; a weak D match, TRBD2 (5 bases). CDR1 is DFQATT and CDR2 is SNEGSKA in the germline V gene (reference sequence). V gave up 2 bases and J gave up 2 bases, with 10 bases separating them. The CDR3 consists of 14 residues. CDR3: CSARTCGPYNEQFF. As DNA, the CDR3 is TGCAGTGCTAGAACTTGCGGGCCCTACAATGAGCAGTTCTTC.